This T cell receptor beta chain appears in the sequencing data of a study of T cells expressing NK-cell markers. Study in general: The authors sequenced eight donors, of whom seven were HCMV-seropositive and one was seronegative. Study-wide results and limits: The study did not resolve the HCMV specificity of expanded NKG2C+ T cell clones.

Turning to this clonotype: Antigen: not known.

5'RACE template switching with UMIs produced the TCR beta cDNA. After re-calling the 5' RACE reads, TCRdb lists one entry per CDR3 protein, DNA absent. This sample's clone table lists 150,000 to 180,000 distinct CDR3 sequences. There are 16 residues in the CDR3. From germline, CDR1 is DFQATT and CDR2 SNEGSKA (reference sequence). The TCR sequence derives from a woman between 50 and 59 years old in good health. V is TRBV20-1 and J is TRBJ1-3; TCRdb outputs TRBD1, but without DNA this stays unchecked. Source material: blood T cells: a sorted CD56 or NKG2C T cell subset, CD4+ or CD8+ T cells, or bulk PBMC T cells (not recorded which). CDR3 sequence reads: CSARDRTGTSGNTIYF.